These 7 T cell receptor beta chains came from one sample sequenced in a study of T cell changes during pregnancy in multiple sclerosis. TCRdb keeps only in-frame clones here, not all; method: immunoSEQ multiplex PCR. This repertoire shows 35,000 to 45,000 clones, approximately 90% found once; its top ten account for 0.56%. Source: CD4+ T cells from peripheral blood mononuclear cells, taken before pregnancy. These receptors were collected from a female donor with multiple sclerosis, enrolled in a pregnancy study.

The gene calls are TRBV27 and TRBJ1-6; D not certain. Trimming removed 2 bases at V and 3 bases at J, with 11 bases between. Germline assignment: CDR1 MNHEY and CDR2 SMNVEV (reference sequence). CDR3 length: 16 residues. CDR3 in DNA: TGTGCCAGCAGTTTAGTCCCTCCCGGCTATAATTCACCCCTCCACTTT. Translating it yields CASSLVPPGYNSPLHF.

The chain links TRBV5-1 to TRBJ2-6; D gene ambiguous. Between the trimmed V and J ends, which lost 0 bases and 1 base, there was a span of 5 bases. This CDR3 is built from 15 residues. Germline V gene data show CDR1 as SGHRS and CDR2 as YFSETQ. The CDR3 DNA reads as TGCGCCAGCAGCTTGGATCCGTCTGGGGCCAACGTCCTGACTTTC. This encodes CASSLDPSGANVLTF.

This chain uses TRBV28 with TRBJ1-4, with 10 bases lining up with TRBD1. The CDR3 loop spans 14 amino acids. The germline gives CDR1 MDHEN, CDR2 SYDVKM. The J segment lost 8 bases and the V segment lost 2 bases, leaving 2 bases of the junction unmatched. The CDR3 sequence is CASSLGGQGEKLFF. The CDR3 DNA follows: TGTGCCAGCAGTTTAGGGGGACAGGGGGAAAAACTGTTTTTT.

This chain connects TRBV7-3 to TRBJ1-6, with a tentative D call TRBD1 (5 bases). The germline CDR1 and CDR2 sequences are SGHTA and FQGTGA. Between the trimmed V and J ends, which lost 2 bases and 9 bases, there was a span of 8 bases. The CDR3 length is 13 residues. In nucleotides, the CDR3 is TGTGCCAGCAGCTTACGGGGGGGTTCACCCCTCCACTTT. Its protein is CASSLRGGSPLHF.

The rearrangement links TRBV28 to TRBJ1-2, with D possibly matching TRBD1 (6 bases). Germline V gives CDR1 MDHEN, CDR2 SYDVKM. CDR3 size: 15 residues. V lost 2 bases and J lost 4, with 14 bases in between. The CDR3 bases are TGTGCCAGCAGTTTAGTGGGGGCGATCTCCTATGGCTACACCTTC. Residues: CASSLVGAISYGYTF.

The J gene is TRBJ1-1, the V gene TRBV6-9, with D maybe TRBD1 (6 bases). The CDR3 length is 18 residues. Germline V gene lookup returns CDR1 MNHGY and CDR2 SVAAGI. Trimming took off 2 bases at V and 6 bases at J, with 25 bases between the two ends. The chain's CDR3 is CASSYLWAGTSTSPEAFF. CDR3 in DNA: TGTGCCAGCAGTTATCTTTGGGCAGGGACATCCACCTCCCCTGAAGCTTTCTTT.

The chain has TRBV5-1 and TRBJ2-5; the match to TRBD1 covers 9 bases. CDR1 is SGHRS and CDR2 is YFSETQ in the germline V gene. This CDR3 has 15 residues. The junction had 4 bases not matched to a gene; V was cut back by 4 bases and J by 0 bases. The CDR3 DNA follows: TGCGCCAGCAGCGGTGGGGACAGGGACCAAGAGACCCAGTACTTC. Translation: CASSGGDRDQETQYF.